The 28 T cell receptor beta chains below come from one sample, sequenced in a study of T cell responses to AZD1222 COVID-19 vaccine. Libraries were prepared by immunoSEQ multiplex PCR; TCRdb keeps only in-frame clonotypes and omits some of them. The profile shows 150,000 to 200,000 clones, 90% to 95% of them singletons. Sample: peripheral blood, taken on day 0 of AZD1222 vaccination. The receptors come from an adult in good health.

This chain joins TRBV27 and TRBJ1-1; D may be TRBD1 (5 bases). The CDR3 covers 14 residues. Germline V gene sequence: CDR1 MNHEY, CDR2 SMNVEV (reference sequence). Trimming left V 1 base short and J 1 base short, with 7 bases between. CDR3 coding DNA: TGTGCCAGCAGTTTATTAAGGGGGAACACTGAAGCTTTCTTT. This gives the protein CASSLLRGNTEAFF.

The rearrangement joins TRBV9 to TRBJ1-1; 8 positions match TRBD1. The germline CDR1 and CDR2 sequences are SGDLS and YYNGEE. The J segment lost 1 base and the V segment lost 4 bases, leaving 3 bases of the junction unmatched. This CDR3 has 14 amino acids. In DNA form, the CDR3 reads TGTGCCAGCAGCCTTGGGACAGGGAACACTGAAGCTTTCTTT. Translation gives CASSLGTGNTEAFF.

The V call is TRBV6-5, the J call TRBJ2-2; no firm D call. With 4 bases removed from V and 8 bases from J, the gap between germline ends came to 8 bases. This CDR3 comprises 12 residues. Germline lookup yields CDR1 MNHEY and CDR2 SVGAGI. The CDR3 region has the DNA TGTGCCAGCAGTTCTCTCAGGGGGGAGCTGTTTTTT. This encodes CASSSLRGELFF.

This rearrangement joins TRBV28 to TRBJ1-2; no definite D call. Germline-derived CDR1 and CDR2 are MDHEN and SYDVKM. The length of the CDR3 is 13 residues. Trimming shortened V by 2 bases and J by 3 bases, and 7 bases separated the two germline ends. This CDR3 is CASSLEGYYGYTF. The CDR3 region has the DNA TGTGCCAGCAGTTTAGAGGGTTACTATGGCTACACCTTC.

The CDR3 protein is CASSLNRGGTNEKLFF. The CDR3 DNA reads TGTGCCAGCAGCTTGAATAGGGGGGGAACTAATGAAAAACTGTTTTTT. This rearrangement joins TRBV5-6 to TRBJ1-4, with TRBD1 as a possible D gene (6 bases). The CDR3 runs 16 residues. V shed 1 base and J shed 1 base, with 11 bases lying between them. Germline CDR1 SGHDT, CDR2 YYEEEE.

The CDR3 DNA reads as TGCGCCAGCAGCTTGGGAGGGCTGGGAGGCTATGGCTACACCTTC. It specifies CASSLGGLGGYGYTF. The chain recombines TRBV5-1 with TRBJ1-2; unclear D gene. Germline V lookup: CDR1 SGHRS, CDR2 YFSETQ. This CDR3 contains 15 residues. The V end lost 0 bases, the J end lost 4 bases, and 13 bases lay between the germline ends.

The CDR3 reads CSVGQGSTGELFF. In DNA, the CDR3 is TGCAGCGTTGGGCAGGGGAGCACCGGGGAGCTGTTTTTT. The chain couples TRBV29-1 to TRBJ2-2, with D possibly being TRBD1 (6 bases). V lost 4 bases and J lost 4, with 10 bases in between. Germline CDR1 SQVTM, CDR2 ANQGSEA. This CDR3 region has 13 residues.

The gene calls are TRBV30 and TRBJ2-1; tentatively, D is TRBD2 (6 bases). Germline loops: CDR1 GTSNPN, CDR2 SVGIG (reference sequence). Trimming removed 3 bases from V and 9 bases from J, with 12 bases in between. This CDR3 has 12 residues. The CDR3 DNA follows: TGTGCCTGGAGCCCGATGGGACTTGAGCAGTTCTTC. This gives the protein CAWSPMGLEQFF.

The rearrangement links TRBV2 to TRBJ2-7, with D perhaps assigned TRBD1 or TRBD2 (5 bases each). The V end lost 4 bases, the J end lost 0 bases, and 13 bases lay between the germline ends. CDR1 is SNHLY, CDR2 FYNNEI, per germline. CDR3 length: 15 residues. The CDR3 coding sequence is TGTGCCAGCAGTGCCCGCCCGGGGACCTCCTACGAGCAGTACTTC. Residues: CASSARPGTSYEQYF. The whole variable domain, filled in from reference TRBV2 and TRBJ2-7, reads EPEVTQTPSHQVTQMGQEVILRCVPISNHLYFYWYRQILGQKVEFLVSFYNNEISEKSEIFDDQFSVERPDGSNFTLKIRSTKLEDSAMYFCASSARPGTSYEQYFGPGTRLTVT.

The chain links TRBV3-1 (or the pseudogene TRBV3-2) to TRBJ2-5, with D perhaps TRBD2 (6 bases). This CDR3 contains 14 residues. The germline V gene has CDR1 LGHDT and CDR2 YNNKEL (reference sequence). Trimming shortened V by 3 bases and J by 3 bases, and 11 bases separated the two germline ends. Here the CDR3 reads CASSQVPGEETQYF. CDR3 nucleotide sequence: TGTGCCAGCAGCCAGGTGCCGGGAGAAGAGACCCAGTACTTC.

This clone was picked up a small number of times. The rearrangement joins TRBV7-9 to TRBJ2-2, with 8 bases identical to TRBD1. Germline V lookup: CDR1 SEHNR, CDR2 FQNEAQ (reference sequence). V shed 1 base, J shed 5 bases, and the junction held 0 bases outside the gene matches. The CDR3 length is 14 residues. The CDR3 nucleotides read TGTGCCAGCAGCTTAGGGACAGGGACCGGGGAGCTGTTTTTT. Protein sequence: CASSLGTGTGELFF.

A word on this clone: Other nucleotide sequences in the sample specify the same CDR3. V gene TRBV30 combines with J gene TRBJ1-5; tentatively, D is TRBD1 (6 bases). V gave up 0 bases and J gave up 2 bases, with 11 bases separating them. CDR3 length equals 15 residues. CDR1 and CDR2 from the germline V gene are GTSNPN and SVGIG (reference sequence). As DNA, the CDR3 is TGTGCCTGGAGTGTGGGGGGGGGCGGCAATCAGCCCCAGCATTTT. As protein: CAWSVGGGGNQPQHF.

This chain connects TRBV6-1 to TRBJ2-1; possible D gene TRBD1, 6 bases. Germline-derived CDR1 and CDR2 are MNHNS and SASEGT. There are 15 residues in the CDR3. With 3 bases removed from V and 3 bases from J, the gap between germline ends came to 12 bases. The CDR3 sequence: CASSDRVRGYNEQFF. The DNA of the CDR3 is TGTGCCAGCAGTGATAGGGTCAGGGGCTACAATGAGCAGTTCTTC.

This clone was detected once. The chain combines TRBV7-9 with TRBJ2-5; 9 bases line up with TRBD1. The CDR3 contains 19 residues. V lost 2 bases, J lost 0 bases, and 13 bases stayed unmatched. Germline V CDR1 and CDR2: SEHNR, FQNEAQ (reference sequence). CDR3 loop: CASSLWSGTGRWYQETQYF. The CDR3 DNA follows: TGTGCCAGCAGCTTATGGTCCGGGACAGGGCGTTGGTACCAAGAGACCCAGTACTTC.

The table lists this clone with a count of one. The genes are TRBV7-3 and TRBJ2-7, with TRBD1 as a possible D gene (6 bases). This CDR3 is built from 15 residues. Trimming took off 0 bases at V and 2 bases at J, with 11 bases between the two ends. From germline, CDR1 is SGHTA and CDR2 FQGTGA. The CDR3 spells CASSLTRGQPYEQYF. The CDR3 DNA reads as TGTGCCAGCAGCTTAACTCGGGGACAACCCTACGAGCAGTACTTC.

The chain links TRBV6-6 to TRBJ2-2, with a weak D call TRBD2 (5 bases). Trimming removed 6 bases from V and 7 bases from J, with 15 bases in between. The CDR3 runs 14 residues. CDR1 is MNHNY and CDR2 is SVGAGI in the germline V gene (reference sequence). The CDR3 nucleotides are TGTGCCAGCAGGTGGTTAGAGGCGGGCGGGGAGCTGTTTTTT. The encoded protein is CASRWLEAGGELFF.

The rearrangement joins TRBV6-2 or TRBV6-3 to TRBJ1-5, with a tentative D call TRBD1 (5 bases). Germline CDR1 MNHEY, CDR2 SVGEGT. The CDR3 has 16 residues. V lost 0 bases and J 4 bases, leaving 13 bases between the germline ends. Here the CDR3 reads CASSYSNQGANQPQHF. The CDR3 nucleotides read TGTGCCAGCAGTTACTCGAATCAGGGAGCTAATCAGCCCCAGCATTTT.

The V gene is TRBV7-3, the J gene TRBJ2-7; D call uncertain. Germline V lookup: CDR1 SGHTA, CDR2 FQGTGA. The CDR3 runs 14 residues. The V and J ends lost 1 base and 1 base respectively, with 8 bases between them. The chain's CDR3 is CASSLSHGSYEQYF. The CDR3 DNA reads TGTGCCAGCAGCTTAAGCCACGGATCCTACGAGCAGTACTTC.

A note on this clone: Other nucleotide sequences from this sample produce the same CDR3. The V call is TRBV7-9, the J call TRBJ2-1; D uncertain. The V end lost 3 bases, the J end lost 0 bases, and 9 bases lay between the germline ends. CDR1 SEHNR and CDR2 FQNEAQ come from the germline V gene (reference sequence). The CDR3 loop spans 15 amino acids. Here the CDR3 reads CASSLGTVSYNEQFF. CDR3 DNA: TGTGCCAGCAGCTTGGGCACTGTCTCCTACAATGAGCAGTTCTTC.

The chain employs TRBV2 and TRBJ2-2; TRBD2 matches at 7 bases. V lost 8 bases to trimming and J lost 4 bases; unmatched junction nucleotides: 10. Germline V gives CDR1 SNHLY, CDR2 FYNNEI. The length of the CDR3 is 15 residues. Here the CDR3 DNA reads TGTGCCAGCTCTCTAAATGGGAGGGCCACCGGGGAGCTGTTTTTT. Its translation is CASSLNGRATGELFF.

The V and J genes are TRBV6-4 and TRBJ1-2; D is ambiguous. This CDR3 is built from 15 residues. Trimming removed 0 bases at V and 8 bases at J, with 16 bases between. Germline V gives CDR1 MRHNA, CDR2 SNTAGT. CDR3 sequence reads: CASSDSIGPGGGYTF. CDR3 DNA: TGTGCCAGCAGTGACTCGATAGGGCCAGGAGGAGGCTACACCTTC.

The V and J genes are TRBV6-5 and TRBJ1-1, with a tentative D call TRBD1 (5 bases). V was cut by 8 bases and J by 8 bases, with 12 bases left in between. The CDR3 covers 11 residues. Germline CDR1 and CDR2: MNHEY and SVGAGI. CDR3 nucleotides: TGTGCCAGCGTCTGGGGACGAGAAGCTTTCTTT. Its translation: CASVWGREAFF.

The CDR3 coding sequence is TGTGCCAGCAGCTTAGACGCCAGAGGCCCCGAGACCCAGTACTTC. This gives the protein CASSLDARGPETQYF. The chain is built from TRBV11-3 and TRBJ2-5, with unresolved D. The V end was cut by 0 bases, the J end by 5 bases, with 13 bases between. This CDR3 contains 15 residues. CDR1 and CDR2 from the germline V gene are SGHNT and YENEEA.

The chain links TRBV7-3 to TRBJ1-1, with unresolved D. The CDR3 contains 14 residues. Germline CDR1 and CDR2: SGHTA and FQGTGA. V was clipped by 4 bases and J by 1 base, with 10 bases between them. The CDR3 region is CASSSPERNTEAFF. The DNA of the CDR3 is TGTGCCAGCAGCTCGCCTGAACGGAACACTGAAGCTTTCTTT.

The rearrangement joins TRBV19 to TRBJ1-5; perhaps TRBD1 as D (6 bases). V was trimmed by 3 bases and J by 1 base, leaving 13 bases between them. Germline values: CDR1 LNHDA, CDR2 SQIVND (reference sequence). CDR3 size: 16 residues. CDR3 sequence: CASSILRQASNQPQHF. As DNA, the CDR3 is TGTGCCAGTAGTATCCTGCGACAGGCCAGCAATCAGCCCCAGCATTTT.

The V and J genes are TRBV19 and TRBJ2-2; TRBD2 matches 7 bases. Germline V CDR1 and CDR2: LNHDA, SQIVND (reference sequence). V trimming: 3 bases; J trimming: 4 bases; junction bases outside the gene matches: 8. CDR3 length equals 16 residues. Here the CDR3 DNA reads TGTGCCAGTAGTATCGGTGGGAGGGCCGCCACCGGGGAGCTGTTTTTT. Translating it yields CASSIGGRAATGELFF.

The J gene is TRBJ2-5, the V gene TRBV5-5; D might be TRBD2 (6 bases). V was cut by 5 bases and J by 4 bases, with 15 bases left in between. The CDR3 totals 14 residues. Germline V gene data show CDR1 as SGHKS and CDR2 as YYEKEE (reference sequence). As DNA, the CDR3 is TGTGCCAGCAGTATGGGAGGACACACAGAGACCCAGTACTTC. It encodes CASSMGGHTETQYF.

V and J are TRBV30 and TRBJ2-3; D is unclear. The CDR3 length is 11 residues. The V and J ends lost 2 bases and 2 bases respectively, with 2 bases between them. Per the germline V gene, CDR1 is GTSNPN and CDR2 is SVGIG (reference sequence). CDR3 loop: CAWSTTDTQYF. The CDR3 DNA sequence: TGTGCCTGGAGTACCACAGATACGCAGTATTTT.